Below, one T cell receptor (beta chain) is given with its context. The V and J ends lost 4 bases and 3 bases respectively, with 15 bases between them. Germline V gives CDR1 SGHDT, CDR2 YYEEEE. The CDR3 sequence is 15 residues long. These data originate in a study of blood T cell repertoires in COVID-19. Study-wide context: The samples span acute and convalescent COVID-19 from the United States, Italy and Spain. PBMCs, B-cell-depleted T cells, or T cells provided the cDNA or gDNA that made up the material.

Original handling: Nucleated cell number was recorded as an estimate derived from reference gene primer amplification. Profiling relied on immunoSEQ multiplex PCR, and the TCRdb table lists in-frame clones only, not all of them. V, J and clone size are those of that table, while D and trimming were read from the DNA. The sample includes around 150,000 clones, around 85% of them seen just once. The V and J genes are TRBV5-6 and TRBJ2-3, with D perhaps matching TRBD1 (6 bases). The receptor was isolated from a man aged 65-85 years with acute or convalescent COVID-19. Sequencing input: peripheral blood. The CDR3 DNA reads as TGTGCCAGCAGCCTTGGACAGACGGCAACAGATACGCAGTATTTT. As protein: CASSLGQTATDTQYF.